This T cell receptor beta chain originates from a study of vaccination effects on CD4 cells after COVID-19. Findings of the study overall: There was marked clonal contraction among infection- and vaccine-induced clones late after vaccination.

Only a few counts were recorded for this clone. Its antigen is not identified. The CDR3 has 14 amino acids. In germline, CDR1 is SGHNT, CDR2 YYREEE (reference sequence). V lost 4 bases and J lost 0, with 10 bases in between. CD4+ T cells were isolated after around ten days of culture. IL-2 medium supplanted half the medium on days 3 and 7. The repertoire was sequenced with immunoSEQ multiplex PCR; TCRdb's copy has only in-frame clones and lacks some. The sample carries fewer than 75,000 clones, 70% to 80% recorded once. Material: CD4+ T cells from PBMCs cultured without peptide, obtained before COVID-19 vaccination. The sequence was obtained from a human donor who received a COVID-19 vaccine. V gene TRBV5-4 combines with J gene TRBJ1-2, with D possibly matching TRBD1 (5 bases). In DNA, the CDR3 is TGTGCCAGCAGCCGGCCACAGGCTAACTATGGCTACACCTTC. It encodes CASSRPQANYGYTF.